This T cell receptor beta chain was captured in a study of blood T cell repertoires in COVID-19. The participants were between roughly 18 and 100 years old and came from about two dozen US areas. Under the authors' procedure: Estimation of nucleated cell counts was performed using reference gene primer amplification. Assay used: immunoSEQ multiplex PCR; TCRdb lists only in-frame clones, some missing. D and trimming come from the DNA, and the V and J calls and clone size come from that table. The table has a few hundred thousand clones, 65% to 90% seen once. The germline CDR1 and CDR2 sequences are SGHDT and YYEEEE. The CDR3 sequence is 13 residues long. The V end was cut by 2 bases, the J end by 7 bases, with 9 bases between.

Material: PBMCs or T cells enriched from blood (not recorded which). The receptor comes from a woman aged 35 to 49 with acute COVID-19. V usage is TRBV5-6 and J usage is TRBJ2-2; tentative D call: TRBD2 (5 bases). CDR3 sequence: CASSFSGIGELFF. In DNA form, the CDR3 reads TGTGCCAGCAGCTTTTCGGGGATCGGGGAGCTGTTTTTT.